This T cell receptor beta chain was retrieved from a study of beta chain features in type 1 diabetes. All of the isolated RNA was reverse transcribed, so expressed TCRB transcripts were sequenced. Reads from naive, central memory and regulatory T cell samples averaged about 3.8 million. The protocol was immunoSEQ multiplex PCR, while the TCRdb copy is restricted to in-frame clones and leaves out a portion. The sample holds around 710,000 clones, around 12% seen once. General observations from the study: Highly expressing activated T cells could be over-counted with a cDNA template. Type 1 diabetes patients showed a moderate but significant shortening of TCRB CDR3s in all four CD4+ subsets. Reduced insertions and increased deletions marked VDJ junctions in type 1 diabetes patients.

The table lists this clone with a few counts. Its antigen is undetermined. The source material was naive CD4+ T cells from blood. The TCR originated in a man aged 25-45 years with type 1 diabetes.

In DNA form, the CDR3 reads TGTGCCAGCAGTTACCTGGGGGCGCCGGGGGAGCTGTTTTTT. It encodes CASSYLGAPGELFF. This chain connects TRBV6-5 to TRBJ2-2, with a weak D call TRBD1 (6 bases). CDR1 and CDR2 (germline): MNHEY, SVGAGI. The CDR3 has 14 residues. Trimming left V 2 bases short and J 8 bases short, with 12 bases between.